The 15 T cell receptor beta chains in this list originate from one sample, sequenced in a study of pediatric ulcerative colitis. The repertoire was sequenced with immunoSEQ multiplex PCR; TCRdb's copy has only in-frame clones and lacks some. In the table there are about 60,000 clones, more than 75% of which are singletons. Sequencing was done on a sample of blood. These TCRs come from a boy aged 5-17 years who was a control in a study of pediatric ulcerative colitis.

The chain couples TRBV5-4 to TRBJ2-3, with D possibly matching TRBD2 (6 bases). The CDR3 is made up of 14 amino acids. Trimming removed 6 bases from V and 4 bases from J, with 15 bases in between. Germline values: CDR1 SGHNT, CDR2 YYREEE (reference sequence). The CDR3 region has the DNA TGTGCCAGCACGGGGGAACAGGCGTCAGATACGCAGTATTTT. Translating gives CASTGEQASDTQYF. Based on the CDR3 plus reference TRBV5-4 and TRBJ2-3, the full variable domain is ETGVTQSPTHLIKTRGQQVTLRCSSQSGHNTVSWYQQALGQGPQFIFQYYREEENGRGNFPPRFSGLQFPNYSSELNVNALELDDSALYLCASTGEQASDTQYFGPGTRLTVL.

The gene calls are TRBV5-4 and TRBJ2-5, with 7 bases aligning to TRBD2. This CDR3 spans 16 amino acids. Losses at the gene ends were 0 bases for V and 2 bases for J; bases not matched to a gene: 7. Germline values: CDR1 SGHNT, CDR2 YYREEE (reference sequence). The CDR3 bases are TGTGCCAGCAGCTTGGGACACCTAGCGGCTCAAGAGACCCAGTACTTC. This gives the protein CASSLGHLAAQETQYF.

The chain links TRBV18 to TRBJ2-1; D gene uncertain. The CDR3 extends over 16 amino acids. Trimming shortened V by 2 bases and J by 0 bases, and 11 bases separated the two germline ends. CDR1 KGHSH and CDR2 LQKENI come from the germline V gene. The CDR3 coding sequence is TGTGCCAGCTCACCAGGGGATTCGAGCTCCTACAATGAGCAGTTCTTC. Translation gives CASSPGDSSSYNEQFF. The whole variable domain, filled in from reference TRBV18 and TRBJ2-1, reads NAGVMQNPRHLVRRRGQEARLRCSPMKGHSHVYWYRQLPEEGLKFMVYLQKENIIDESGMPKERFSAEFPKEGPSILRIQQVVRGDSAAYFCASSPGDSSSYNEQFFGPGTRLTVL.

The CDR3 sequence is CASSQEFASNQPQHF. The CDR3 bases are TGTGCCAGCAGCCAAGAGTTCGCGAGCAATCAGCCCCAGCATTTT. The rearrangement joins TRBV4-2 to TRBJ1-5; D remains unclear. The V and J ends lost 0 bases and 1 base respectively, with 7 bases between them. This CDR3 is 15 amino acids long. From germline, CDR1 is LGHNA and CDR2 YNFKEQ.

J is TRBJ2-4 and V is TRBV11-3; 7 bases line up with TRBD2. J was trimmed by 1 base and V by 1 base; bases with no gene match: 7. The V gene's germline CDR1 is SGHNT and CDR2 YENEEA. CDR3 length: 17 residues. The CDR3 nucleotides read TGTGCCAGCAGCTTAGGGGCGGGAGAAGGTGCCAAAAACATTCAGTACTTC. Its translation: CASSLGAGEGAKNIQYF.

The chain joins TRBV19 to TRBJ1-3; D is uncertain. The CDR3 covers 14 residues. The germline V gene encodes CDR1 LNHDA and CDR2 SQIVND (reference sequence). Trimming shortened V by 4 bases and J by 4 bases, and 11 bases separated the two germline ends. The CDR3 sequence: CASSNRRAGNTIYF. The CDR3, as DNA: TGTGCCAGTAGTAATCGGAGAGCAGGAAACACCATATATTTT.

The chain joins TRBV7-9 to TRBJ2-3; 9 bases map to TRBD2. The CDR3 extends over 18 amino acids. Germline trimming cut 2 bases from V and 0 bases from J; bases unmatched to any gene: 9. Germline V gives CDR1 SEHNR, CDR2 FQNEAQ (reference sequence). DNA of the CDR3: TGTGCCAGCAGCTTAATTGGGGCTAGCGGGAAGAGCACAGATACGCAGTATTTT. It codes for CASSLIGASGKSTDTQYF.

The chain uses TRBV10-3 and TRBJ2-2, with 9 bases that match TRBD1. This CDR3 has 14 residues. Germline CDR1 is ENHRY and CDR2 is SYGVKD. With V trimmed by 3 bases and J by 6 bases, 2 bases remained unmatched. The CDR3 DNA is TGTGCCATCAGTGACAGGACAGGGGCCGGGGAGCTGTTTTTT. Residues: CAISDRTGAGELFF.

The chain couples TRBV29-1 to TRBJ2-5; D gene unclear. The CDR3 runs to 12 residues. Trimming stripped 3 bases from V and 0 bases from J, with 5 bases between. The germline gives CDR1 SQVTM, CDR2 ANQGSEA. DNA for the CDR3: TGCAGCGTTGATTGGGACCAAGAGACCCAGTACTTC. Its translation: CSVDWDQETQYF.

The V gene is TRBV9, the J gene TRBJ2-2; 7 bases are shared with TRBD1. This CDR3 has 14 amino acids. With V trimmed by 3 bases and J by 4 bases, 3 bases remained unmatched. CDR1 and CDR2 (germline): SGDLS, YYNGEE. In DNA form, the CDR3 reads TGTGCCAGCAGCGACACAGGGGTCACCGGGGAGCTGTTTTTT. Translation gives CASSDTGVTGELFF.

The chain joins TRBV18 to TRBJ2-1; a possible D gene is TRBD1 (6 bases). This CDR3 region has 18 residues. Trimming removed 3 bases from V and 6 bases from J, with 24 bases in between. The germline gives CDR1 KGHSH, CDR2 LQKENI. DNA of the CDR3: TGTGCCAGCTCACCGGGCTCACTAGGGCAGGGGATTGTCAATGAGCAGTTCTTC. Translation gives CASSPGSLGQGIVNEQFF.

V and J are TRBV6-5 and TRBJ2-1, with D unresolved. The CDR3 is 11 amino acids. Germline-derived CDR1 and CDR2 are MNHEY and SVGAGI. V was clipped by 0 bases and J by 8 bases, with 2 bases between them. CDR3 DNA: TGTGCCAGCAGTTACTCGTATGAGCAGTTCTTC. Its protein product is CASSYSYEQFF.

V is TRBV5-4 and J is TRBJ2-2; no firm D call. The length of the CDR3 is 15 residues. The V end was cut by 1 base, the J end by 2 bases, with 9 bases between. CDR1 and CDR2 (germline): SGHNT, YYREEE (reference sequence). CDR3 protein: CASSLNLGNTGELFF. The CDR3 coding sequence is TGTGCCAGCAGCTTGAACCTAGGAAACACCGGGGAGCTGTTTTTT.

The chain has TRBV30 and TRBJ1-5; D is unresolved. CDR1 is GTSNPN and CDR2 is SVGIG in the germline V gene (reference sequence). Trimming left V 2 bases short and J 2 bases short, with 10 bases between. This CDR3 is 14 amino acids long. CDR3 DNA: TGTGCCTGGAGTCCCCCTGGGGGCAATCAGCCCCAGCATTTT. It codes for CAWSPPGGNQPQHF.

The chain couples TRBV27 to TRBJ1-1, with a possible D match to TRBD1 (6 bases). The CDR3 has 14 amino acids. Germline V lookup: CDR1 MNHEY, CDR2 SMNVEV (reference sequence). Trimming shortened V by 3 bases and J by 0 bases, and 8 bases separated the two germline ends. CDR3 residues: CASSLGHMNTEAFF. In DNA form, the CDR3 reads TGTGCCAGCAGTTTGGGACATATGAACACTGAAGCTTTCTTT.